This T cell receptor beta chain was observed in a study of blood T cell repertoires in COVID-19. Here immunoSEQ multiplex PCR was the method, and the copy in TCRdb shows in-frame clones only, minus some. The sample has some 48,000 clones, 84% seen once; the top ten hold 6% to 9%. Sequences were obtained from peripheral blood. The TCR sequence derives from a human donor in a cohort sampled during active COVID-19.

The CDR3: CASSWGLGNNEQFF. The CDR3, as DNA: TGTGCCAGCAGCTGGGGACTAGGGAACAATGAGCAGTTCTTC. The V gene is TRBV11-2, the J gene TRBJ2-1; TRBD2 aligns across 8 bases. CDR3 size: 14 residues. Germline loops: CDR1 SGHAT, CDR2 FQNNGV. Losses at the gene ends were 4 bases for V and 5 bases for J; bases not matched to a gene: 4.